This T cell receptor beta chain stems from a study of blood T cell repertoires in COVID-19. Across the study: Researchers got acute and convalescent COVID-19 samples from the United States, Italy and Spain. T cells, B-cell-depleted T cells, or PBMCs supplied cDNA or gDNA.

Seattle patient enrollment occurred during active infection, with longitudinal follow-up thereafter. Germline V lookup: CDR1 MDHEN, CDR2 SYDVKM. V gave up 4 bases and J gave up 6 bases; unmatched junction bases: 8. There are 15 residues in the CDR3. In the study's own analysis: How many nucleated cells were present was estimated from reference gene primer amplification. The repertoire was sequenced with immunoSEQ multiplex PCR; TCRdb's copy has only in-frame clones and lacks some. V and J calls and clone size are given by that table; D and trimming were obtained from the DNA. The sample records about 200,000 clones, 70% to 85% being singletons.

The sequence derives from a woman older than 75 with COVID-19, enrolled during active disease. Sequencing was performed on peripheral blood. The chain links TRBV28 to TRBJ1-1; 10 bases fit TRBD1. CDR3 loop: CASSSPTGGASEAFF. In DNA, the CDR3 is TGTGCCAGCAGTTCCCCGACAGGGGGCGCATCTGAAGCTTTCTTT.